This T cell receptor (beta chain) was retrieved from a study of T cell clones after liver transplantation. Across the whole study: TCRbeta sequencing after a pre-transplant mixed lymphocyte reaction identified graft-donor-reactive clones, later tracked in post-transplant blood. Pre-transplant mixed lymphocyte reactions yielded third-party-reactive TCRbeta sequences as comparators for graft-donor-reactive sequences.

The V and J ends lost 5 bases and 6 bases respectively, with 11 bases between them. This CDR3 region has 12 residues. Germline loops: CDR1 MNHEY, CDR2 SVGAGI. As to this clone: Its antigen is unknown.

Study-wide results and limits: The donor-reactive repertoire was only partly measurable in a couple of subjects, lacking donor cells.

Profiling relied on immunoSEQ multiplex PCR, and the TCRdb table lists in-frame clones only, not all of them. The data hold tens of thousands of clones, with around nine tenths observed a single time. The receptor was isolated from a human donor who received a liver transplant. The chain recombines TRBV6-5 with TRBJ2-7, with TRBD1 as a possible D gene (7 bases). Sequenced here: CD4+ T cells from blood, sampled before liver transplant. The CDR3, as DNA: TGTGCCAGCAGTACTCAGGGGGGCGAGCAGTACTTC. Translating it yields CASSTQGGEQYF.